Each of the 31 T cell receptor beta chains below was sequenced from the same sample in a study of OX40 agonist ivuxolimab in advanced cancers. The method was immunoSEQ multiplex PCR; TCRdb's version includes in-frame clones alone and lacks a portion of them. The sample has 53,000 or so clones, about 94% seen once. Specimen: CD4+ or CD8+ T cells sorted from blood, collected in a trial of the OX40 agonist ivuxolimab. The receptors derive from an adult with an advanced solid tumor such as melanoma, head and neck, liver or kidney cancer.

J is TRBJ1-2 and V is TRBV15; 7 bases align to TRBD1. The germline CDR1 and CDR2 sequences are LNHNV and YYDKDF (reference sequence). The ends lost 2 bases at V and 4 bases at J; junction bases unmatched: 10. The length of the CDR3 is 16 residues. As DNA, the CDR3 is TGTGCCACCAGCAGACTCCTGGGACAGCAATTCTATGGCTACACCTTC. Encoded protein: CATSRLLGQQFYGYTF.

V is TRBV6-4 and J is TRBJ1-1; tentative D call: TRBD1 (6 bases). CDR3 length: 16 residues. Trimming took 6 bases from V and 7 from J, leaving 24 bases between them. Germline loops: CDR1 MRHNA, CDR2 SNTAGT. The CDR3 is CASSEAGQNPWGEAFF. DNA for the CDR3: TGTGCCAGCAGCGAAGCCGGACAGAACCCTTGGGGTGAAGCTTTCTTT.

J is TRBJ2-3 and V is TRBV7-6; possible D gene TRBD2, 5 bases. The V gene lost 5 bases and the J gene lost 0 bases, with 15 bases spanning the gap. The length of the CDR3 is 16 residues. The germline gives CDR1 SGHVS, CDR2 FNYEAQ. CDR3 residues: CASSPVVGGSTDTQYF. As DNA, the CDR3 is TGTGCCAGCAGCCCGGTTGTTGGCGGGAGCACAGATACGCAGTATTTT.

The chain recombines TRBV9 with TRBJ1-2, with a weak D call TRBD1 (6 bases). The V end was cut by 3 bases, the J end by 3 bases, with 9 bases between. The CDR3 is made up of 13 amino acids. Germline V gene lookup returns CDR1 SGDLS and CDR2 YYNGEE. CDR3 sequence reads: CASSATGYYGYTF. CDR3 DNA: TGTGCCAGCAGCGCTACAGGGTACTATGGCTACACCTTC.

The V and J genes are TRBV19 and TRBJ2-5, with TRBD1 as a possible D gene (6 bases). The CDR3 consists of 16 residues. Deletions cut 3 bases from V and 1 base from J, with 15 bases between. From germline, CDR1 is LNHDA and CDR2 SQIVND (reference sequence). CDR3 sequence: CASSIKYRASQETQYF. As DNA, the CDR3 is TGTGCCAGTAGTATCAAATACAGGGCTAGCCAAGAGACCCAGTACTTC. The whole variable domain, remainder taken from reference TRBV19 and TRBJ2-5, is DGGITQSPKYLFRKEGQNVTLSCEQNLNHDAMYWYRQDPGQGLRLIYYSQIVNDFQKGDIAEGYSVSREKKESFPLTVTSAQKNPTAFYLCASSIKYRASQETQYFGPGTRLLVL.

The V and J genes are TRBV9 and TRBJ1-1; 11 bases are shared with TRBD1. The CDR3 spans 15 residues. CDR1 is SGDLS and CDR2 is YYNGEE in the germline V gene. The V segment lost 3 bases and the J segment 4 bases; nucleotides outside the gene matches: 5. CDR3 protein: CASSGGDRGSTEAFF. Written as DNA, the CDR3 is TGTGCCAGCAGCGGAGGGGACAGGGGGAGCACTGAAGCTTTCTTT.

V and J are TRBV9 and TRBJ2-1, with a tentative D call TRBD1 (6 bases). Trimming took off 0 bases at V and 4 bases at J, with 17 bases between the two ends. The CDR3 spans 17 residues. The germline V gene encodes CDR1 SGDLS and CDR2 YYNGEE. Here the CDR3 DNA reads TGTGCCAGCAGCGTAGATTCGGGGACAAGAATGTACAATGAGCAGTTCTTC. Its protein is CASSVDSGTRMYNEQFF.

The rearrangement links TRBV27 to TRBJ2-7; maybe TRBD2 (5 bases). The CDR3 has 16 residues. V lost 3 bases and J lost 0, with 15 bases in between. CDR1 is MNHEY, CDR2 SMNVEV, per germline (reference sequence). CDR3 protein: CASSFVGGQSSYEQYF. The CDR3 DNA sequence: TGTGCCAGCAGTTTCGTCGGCGGGCAGAGCTCCTACGAGCAGTACTTC.

This clone was counted only a few times. The chain has TRBV7-2 and TRBJ1-2; D remains ambiguous. This CDR3 comprises 14 residues. CDR1 SGHTA and CDR2 FQGNSA come from the germline V gene. V lost 1 base, J lost 1 base, and 7 bases lay in between. The CDR3 region is CASSLGTDNYGYTF. The CDR3 region has the DNA TGTGCCAGCAGCTTAGGGACGGATAACTATGGCTACACCTTC.

The chain carries TRBV19 and TRBJ1-2; 8 bases agree with TRBD1. Germline V gene sequence: CDR1 LNHDA, CDR2 SQIVND (reference sequence). Germline trimming cut 6 bases from V and 4 bases from J; bases unmatched to any gene: 1. The CDR3 length is 12 residues. The CDR3 loop is CASRQGVYGYTF. CDR3 DNA sequence: TGTGCCAGTAGACAGGGGGTCTATGGCTACACCTTC.

The chain uses TRBV9 and TRBJ2-2; D is possibly TRBD1 (5 bases). The length of the CDR3 is 16 residues. CDR1 is SGDLS and CDR2 is YYNGEE in the germline V gene. V was trimmed by 4 bases and J by 0 bases, leaving 13 bases between them. The CDR3 DNA sequence: TGTGCCAGCAGCCCCCGACAGAACGCGAACACCGGGGAGCTGTTTTTT. It encodes CASSPRQNANTGELFF.

This sequence joins TRBV7-2 and TRBJ2-3; maybe TRBD2 (5 bases). The CDR3 spans 15 residues. Germline CDR1 is SGHTA and CDR2 is FQGNSA. The V end lost 7 bases, the J end lost 2 bases, and 16 bases lay between the germline ends. The CDR3 bases are TGTGCCAGCACCCAGGACTGGTCGATCACAGATACGCAGTATTTT. This sequence encodes CASTQDWSITDTQYF.

This rearrangement joins TRBV30 to TRBJ2-7, with unresolved D. Looked up from germline, CDR1 is GTSNPN and CDR2 is SVGIG (reference sequence). This CDR3 contains 14 residues. Between the trimmed V and J ends, which lost 1 base and 6 bases, there was a span of 16 bases. CDR3 amino acids: CAWSASLRELEQYF. In DNA form, the CDR3 reads TGTGCCTGGAGTGCCTCCCTAAGGGAACTCGAGCAGTACTTC.

The chain recombines TRBV10-3 with TRBJ1-2, with a possible D match to TRBD1 (6 bases). This CDR3 has 15 residues. The V gene's germline CDR1 is ENHRY and CDR2 SYGVKD. V was shortened by 3 bases and J by 2 bases, with 13 bases between the two germline ends. The CDR3 nucleotides are TGTGCCATCAGTGACAGGGGTCCCTCAAACTATGGCTACACCTTC. It codes for CAISDRGPSNYGYTF.

Points on this clone: Its ends do not fully match the called genes, so a read error is possible. The rearrangement joins TRBV29-1 to TRBJ2-1; no definite D call. Germline lookup yields CDR1 SQVTM and CDR2 ANQGSEA. This CDR3 region has 10 residues. The CDR3 spells CVGANNEQFF. The CDR3 nucleotides read TGCGTGGGTGCAAACAACGAGCAGTTCTTC.

This chain's CDR3 is CASSVASGAIYEQYF. In DNA, the CDR3 is TGTGCCAGCAGCGTAGCTAGCGGAGCGATTTACGAGCAGTACTTC. This chain uses TRBV9 with TRBJ2-7, with 7 bases that match TRBD2. Looked up from germline, CDR1 is SGDLS and CDR2 is YYNGEE. The length of the CDR3 is 15 residues. Trimming at V came to 0 bases and at J to 4 bases, leaving 7 bases not matched to a gene. Using reference TRBV9 and TRBJ2-7 for the parts outside the CDR3, the full variable domain is DSGVTQTPKHLITATGQRVTLRCSPRSGDLSVYWYQQSLDQGLQFLIQYYNGEERAKGNILERFSAQQFPDLHSELNLSSLELGDSALYFCASSVASGAIYEQYFGPGTRLTVT.

The genes are TRBV6-5 and TRBJ2-7; 7 bases are a match to TRBD1. Germline loops: CDR1 MNHEY, CDR2 SVGAGI. The V segment lost 6 bases and the J segment 3 bases; nucleotides outside the gene matches: 5. This CDR3 is 13 amino acids long. CDR3 in amino acids: CASSRQGYYEQYF. Here the CDR3 DNA reads TGTGCCAGCAGCCGACAGGGTTACTACGAGCAGTACTTC.

The chain employs TRBV14 and TRBJ2-1; D call uncertain. V was trimmed by 0 bases and J by 0 bases, leaving 9 bases between them. This CDR3 spans 16 amino acids. From germline, CDR1 is SGHDN and CDR2 FVKESK. CDR3 bases: TGTGCCAGCAGCCAAGATTCCTTTCGCTCCTACAATGAGCAGTTCTTC. It is translated as CASSQDSFRSYNEQFF.

V and J are TRBV7-7 and TRBJ2-5; TRBD1 is a possible D gene (5 bases). Germline V gene data show CDR1 as SSHAT and CDR2 as FNYEAQ (reference sequence). V dropped 2 bases and J dropped 0 bases, with 7 bases sitting between them. The CDR3 totals 14 residues. In nucleotides, the CDR3 is TGTGCCAGCAGCTTAACAGGATACCAAGAGACCCAGTACTTC. As protein: CASSLTGYQETQYF.

The CDR3 region has the DNA TGTGCCAGCAGCTCAACCGACAGGCCCCTTGGAGAGCAGTACTTC. The encoded protein is CASSSTDRPLGEQYF. V usage is TRBV28 and J usage is TRBJ2-7, with D maybe TRBD1 (6 bases). The CDR3 has 15 amino acids. V lost 6 bases and J 7 bases, leaving 22 bases between the germline ends. CDR1 is MDHEN, CDR2 SYDVKM, per germline.

The gene calls are TRBV4-1 and TRBJ1-5; the match to TRBD1 covers 10 bases. With V trimmed by 0 bases and J by 6 bases, 5 bases remained unmatched. CDR1 is MGHRA and CDR2 is YSYEKL in the germline V gene. This CDR3 is 16 amino acids long. The CDR3 DNA reads as TGCGCCAGCAGCCAAGAGTCTAGGACAGGGGGTCAGCCCCAGCATTTT. This gives the protein CASSQESRTGGQPQHF.

The J gene is TRBJ2-1, the V gene TRBV10-1; 7 nucleotides align to TRBD2. Germline V gene data show CDR1 as WNHNN and CDR2 as SYGVQD (reference sequence). CDR3 size: 15 residues. V dropped 4 bases and J dropped 4; count of bases not matched to a gene: 7. The CDR3 spells CASSAGGSYYNEQFF. The DNA for the CDR3 is TGCGCCAGCAGTGCGGGCGGGAGTTATTACAATGAGCAGTTCTTC.

V usage is TRBV18 and J usage is TRBJ2-2; D may match TRBD1 or TRBD2 (6 bases each). Germline V gene sequence: CDR1 KGHSH, CDR2 LQKENI. The CDR3 covers 17 residues. Trimming took 3 bases from V and 6 from J, leaving 20 bases between them. The CDR3, as DNA: TGTGCCAGCTCACCCTCCACAGGGAGGTCAGGAGCCGGGGAGCTGTTTTTT. It specifies CASSPSTGRSGAGELFF.

This clone was picked up one time. The chain couples TRBV5-4 to TRBJ1-3, with a tentative D call TRBD1 (6 bases). From germline, CDR1 is SGHNT and CDR2 YYREEE (reference sequence). This CDR3 is built from 15 residues. V was clipped by 2 bases and J by 2 bases, with 11 bases between them. The CDR3 loop is CASSLRQETGNTIYF. CDR3 nucleotides: TGTGCCAGCAGCTTACGACAGGAGACTGGAAACACCATATATTTT. Full variable domain (outside the CDR3, taken from reference TRBV5-4 and TRBJ1-3): ETGVTQSPTHLIKTRGQQVTLRCSSQSGHNTVSWYQQALGQGPQFIFQYYREEENGRGNFPPRFSGLQFPNYSSELNVNALELDDSALYLCASSLRQETGNTIYFGEGSWLTVV.

V is TRBV6-5 and J is TRBJ2-7; TRBD1 matches 8 bases. Germline V gene lookup returns CDR1 MNHEY and CDR2 SVGAGI. This CDR3 contains 13 residues. Unmatched junction bases numbered 8, after V lost 6 bases and J lost 7 bases. The CDR3 DNA reads TGTGCCAGCAGCAAAACAGGGGGGCGGGAGCAGTACTTC. It codes for CASSKTGGREQYF.

V and J are TRBV28 and TRBJ2-7, with TRBD2 matching 9 bases. V lost 6 bases to trimming and J lost 3 bases; unmatched junction nucleotides: 12. This CDR3 spans 16 amino acids. CDR1 and CDR2 from the germline V gene are MDHEN and SYDVKM. CDR3 loop: CASRYTSTTSGYEQYF. CDR3 in DNA: TGTGCCAGCAGATACACGAGTACGACTAGCGGCTACGAGCAGTACTTC.

The chain carries TRBV11-2 and TRBJ2-3; D is perhaps TRBD1 (6 bases). Between the trimmed V and J ends, which lost 0 bases and 4 bases, there was a span of 17 bases. This CDR3 region has 17 residues. Germline-derived CDR1 and CDR2 are SGHAT and FQNNGV. The CDR3 loop reads CASSLDLQGSEADTQYF. The CDR3 DNA sequence: TGTGCCAGCAGCTTAGATCTCCAGGGGTCAGAGGCAGATACGCAGTATTTT.

The chain carries TRBV7-9 and TRBJ2-3; 8 bases align to TRBD2. CDR3 length: 15 residues. The junction had 4 bases not matched to a gene; V was cut back by 0 bases and J by 5 bases. CDR1 is SEHNR, CDR2 FQNEAQ, per germline (reference sequence). As DNA, the CDR3 is TGTGCCAGCAGCTTAGCGGCGGGGGGCATAGATACGCAGTATTTT. Protein sequence: CASSLAAGGIDTQYF.

This chain's CDR3 is CASSLDPSDEQYF. The CDR3 coding sequence is TGTGCCAGCAGCCTGGACCCCTCGGACGAGCAGTACTTC. The rearrangement links TRBV5-6 to TRBJ2-7; D gene uncertain. CDR3 length: 13 amino acids. V was shortened by 4 bases and J by 5 bases, with 13 bases between the two germline ends. Germline values: CDR1 SGHDT, CDR2 YYEEEE. The full variable domain, rest sourced from reference TRBV5-6 and TRBJ2-7, is DAGVTQSPTHLIKTRGQQVTLRCSPKSGHDTVSWYQQALGQGPQFIFQYYEEEERQRGNFPDRFSGHQFPNYSSELNVNALLLGDSALYLCASSLDPSDEQYFGPGTRLTVT.

CDR3 coding DNA: TGTGCCAGCAGCCCCTCATTAGCCAATGAGCAGTTCTTC. Encoded protein: CASSPSLANEQFF. The V and J genes are TRBV7-9 and TRBJ2-1; the D is unclear. V was pared by 5 bases and J by 6 bases, with 11 bases between. This CDR3 contains 13 residues. Germline V lookup: CDR1 SEHNR, CDR2 FQNEAQ (reference sequence).

This chain's CDR3 is CASSLSGQENYEQYF. DNA of the CDR3: TGTGCCAGCAGCCTCTCGGGACAGGAGAACTACGAGCAGTACTTC. This chain connects TRBV6-5 to TRBJ2-7, with TRBD1 identical over 8 bases. This CDR3 is built from 15 residues. V lost 6 bases and J lost 3; bases outside the gene matches: 10. Germline V gene lookup returns CDR1 MNHEY and CDR2 SVGAGI.